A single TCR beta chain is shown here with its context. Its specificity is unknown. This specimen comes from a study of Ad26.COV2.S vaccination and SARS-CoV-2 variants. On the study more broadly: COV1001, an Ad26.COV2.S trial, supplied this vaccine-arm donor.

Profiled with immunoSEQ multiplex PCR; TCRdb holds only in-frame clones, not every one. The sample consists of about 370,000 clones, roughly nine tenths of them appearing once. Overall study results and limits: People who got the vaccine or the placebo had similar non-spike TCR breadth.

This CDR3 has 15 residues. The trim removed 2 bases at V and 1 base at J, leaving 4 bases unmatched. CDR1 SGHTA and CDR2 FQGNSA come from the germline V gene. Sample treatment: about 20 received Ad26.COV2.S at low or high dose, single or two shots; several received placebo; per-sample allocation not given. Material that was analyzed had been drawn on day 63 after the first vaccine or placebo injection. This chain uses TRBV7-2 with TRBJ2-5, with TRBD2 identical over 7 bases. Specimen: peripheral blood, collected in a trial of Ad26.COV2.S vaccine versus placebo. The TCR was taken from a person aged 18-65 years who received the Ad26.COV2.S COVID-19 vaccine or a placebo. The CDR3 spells CASSLWGGVQETQYF. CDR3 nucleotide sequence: TGTGCCAGCAGCTTATGGGGGGGGGTCCAAGAGACCCAGTACTTC. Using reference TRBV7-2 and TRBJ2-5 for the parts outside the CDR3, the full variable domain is GAGVSQSPSNKVTEKGKDVELRCDPISGHTALYWYRQSLGQGLEFLIYFQGNSAPDKSGLPSDRFSAERTGGSVSTLTIQRTQQEDSAVYLCASSLWGGVQETQYFGPGTRLLVL.